One and the same sample provided the 9 T cell receptor beta chains below, sequenced in a study of T cells in Graves' hyperthyroidism and ophthalmopathy. The investigators amplified TCR beta CDR3 regions from RNA transcripts. Researchers ran a first-round RT-PCR on the TCR CDR3 using the HTBI primer set. TCRdb re-derived calls from the multiplex PCR reads in MiXCR, one entry per CDR3 protein. The data hold roughly 700,000 distinct CDR3 sequences, with 14% observed a single time. The source material was blood. Receptors were obtained from a young woman with Graves' hyperthyroidism.

Worth noting for this clonotype: As the CDR3 is not closed by the conserved phenylalanine or tryptophan, this likely results from a read error. The chain couples TRBV12-3 or TRBV12-4 to TRBJ1-5, with 10 bases fitting TRBD1. With V trimmed by 3 bases and J by 3 bases, 11 bases remained unmatched. The CDR3 consists of 18 residues. The DNA of the CDR3 is TGTGCCAGCAGTTTTGACGGGACAGGGGAGTTTTCCAATCAGCCCCAGCATCTT. Translating it yields CASSFDGTGEFSNQPQHL.

The chain combines TRBV24-1 with TRBJ1-2, with D perhaps matching TRBD1 (6 bases). The CDR3 is 16 residues long. Looked up from germline, CDR1 is KGHDR and CDR2 is SFDVKD. Between the trimmed V and J ends, which lost 3 bases and 0 bases, there was a span of 13 bases. DNA for the CDR3: TGTGCCACCAGTGATGGGGGCGAGACAACTAACTATGGCTACACCTTC. Its translation: CATSDGGETTNYGYTF.

DNA for the CDR3: TGCGCCAGCAGTTACAGCAGGGGAACGACTGAAGCTTTCTTT. Protein product: CASSYSRGTTEAFF. The chain links TRBV5-1 to TRBJ1-1, with a weak D call TRBD1 (6 bases). Germline assignment: CDR1 SGHRS and CDR2 YFSETQ. Trimming left V 5 bases short and J 5 bases short, with 16 bases between. The CDR3 is 14 amino acids.

This clonotype was picked up many times. The V call is TRBV12-3 or TRBV12-4, the J call TRBJ2-7, with D uncertain. CDR3 length: 12 residues. Trimming removed 6 bases from V and 3 bases from J, with 9 bases in between. The CDR3 DNA sequence: TGTGCCAGCAGCCGGGTATACTACGAGCAGTACTTC. It yields the protein CASSRVYYEQYF.

At least ten counts were recorded for this clonotype. V is TRBV28 and J is TRBJ2-1; maybe TRBD2 (5 bases). CDR1 is MDHEN and CDR2 is SYDVKM in the germline V gene. The CDR3 runs to 14 residues. Deletions cut 8 bases from V and 4 bases from J, with 15 bases between. CDR3 DNA sequence: TGTGCCAGCCATAGCGTTTACGCGTACAATGAGCAGTTCTTC. It translates to CASHSVYAYNEQFF.

This clonotype came up a few times. The rearrangement uses TRBV20-1 and TRBJ1-2, with 9 bases identical to TRBD1. Trimming cost V 5 bases and J 1 base; bases outside gene matches: 14. The germline V gene encodes CDR1 DFQATT and CDR2 SNEGSKA (reference sequence). This CDR3 has 17 residues. This chain's CDR3 is CSAPPGTGRSFNYGYTF. CDR3 nucleotide sequence: TGCAGTGCTCCTCCCGGGACAGGGCGTAGTTTTAACTATGGCTACACCTTC.

This clonotype has a handful of counts. The chain couples TRBV29-1 to TRBJ1-1; 7 bases agree with TRBD1. CDR3 size: 13 residues. The germline gives CDR1 SQVTM, CDR2 ANQGSEA. The V segment lost 5 bases and the J segment 3 bases; nucleotides outside the gene matches: 6. The CDR3 DNA sequence: TGCAGCGTTAAATCAGGGGGGGACACTGAAGCTTTCTTT. This codes for CSVKSGGDTEAFF.

This clonotype was observed a handful of times. V and J are TRBV24-1 and TRBJ1-5; no clear D. The CDR3 sequence is 13 residues long. Trimming stripped 4 bases from V and 6 bases from J, with 9 bases between. Germline CDR1 and CDR2: KGHDR and SFDVKD. The CDR3 loop reads CATSERESQPQHF. The CDR3 DNA is TGTGCCACCAGTGAGCGGGAAAGTCAGCCCCAGCATTTT.

Written as DNA, the CDR3 is TGTGCCATCAGGTGGGACACCTACACTGAAGCTTTCTTT. Its protein is CAIRWDTYTEAFF. The J gene is TRBJ1-1, the V gene TRBV10-3, with D possibly matching TRBD1 (6 bases). CDR3 size: 13 residues. V was clipped by 6 bases and J by 3 bases, with 11 bases between them. The germline V gene has CDR1 ENHRY and CDR2 SYGVKD.